The 22 T cell receptor beta chains presented below share a single source sample, sequenced in a study. TCRdb ran MiXCR on the RT-PCR reads and lists one entry per CDR3 protein. The sample holds hundreds of thousands of distinct CDR3 sequences, 14% seen once. The sequencing input was memory CD4+ T cells from blood. The receptors originated from a female donor in good health, serving as a healthy control.

This clonotype has just a few counts. This sequence joins TRBV7-2 and TRBJ2-2; the D gene is possibly TRBD2 (5 bases). The V and J ends lost 6 bases and 7 bases respectively, with 15 bases between them. Looked up from germline, CDR1 is SGHTA and CDR2 is FQGNSA. The CDR3 contains 14 residues. The CDR3 region is CASSPSRVFGELFF. The CDR3 region has the DNA TGTGCCAGCAGTCCTAGCCGGGTTTTCGGGGAGCTGTTTTTT.

This clonotype has just a few counts. The chain combines TRBV4-1 with TRBJ1-2, with D possibly matching TRBD1 (6 bases). V dropped 3 bases and J dropped 8 bases, with 22 bases sitting between them. Looked up from germline, CDR1 is MGHRA and CDR2 is YSYEKL. CDR3 length: 16 residues. The CDR3 protein is CASSQGAGVRVDGYTF. CDR3 sequence (DNA): TGCGCCAGCAGCCAGGGGGCAGGGGTACGGGTTGACGGCTACACCTTC.

This clonotype showed up many times. This chain links TRBV20-1 with TRBJ2-7; TRBD1 might be the D (5 bases). Trimming stripped 1 base from V and 4 bases from J, with 17 bases between. This CDR3 has 15 amino acids. The germline V gene encodes CDR1 DFQATT and CDR2 SNEGSKA (reference sequence). CDR3 coding DNA: TGCAGTGCTAGAGGTCAGGGCCCTAAGGGGTACGAGCAGTACTTC. This sequence encodes CSARGQGPKGYEQYF.

The V call is TRBV25-1, the J call TRBJ2-7; D tentatively fits TRBD1 or TRBD2 (6 bases each). CDR3 size: 11 residues. Per germline, CDR1 MGHDK and CDR2 SYGVNS. The V gene lost 3 bases and the J gene lost 9 bases, with 9 bases spanning the gap. In DNA form, the CDR3 reads TGTGCCAGCAGTGAGGGGGGCGTGCAGTACTTC. Amino acid sequence: CASSEGGVQYF.

This clonotype has ten or more counts. The rearrangement links TRBV13 to TRBJ1-1; TRBD1 matches 7 bases. V lost 5 bases and J lost 6; bases outside the gene matches: 6. This CDR3 has 13 amino acids. CDR1 is PRHDT, CDR2 FYEKMQ, per germline (reference sequence). The CDR3 here is CASSLYGTAEAFF. The CDR3 DNA follows: TGTGCCAGCAGCCTCTACGGGACAGCTGAAGCTTTCTTT.

This clonotype was seen a handful of times. The chain couples TRBV6-5 to TRBJ2-7; the D is unclear. V shed 0 bases and J shed 3 bases, with 12 bases lying between them. The CDR3 runs 15 residues. In germline, CDR1 is MNHEY, CDR2 SVGAGI. The CDR3 DNA is TGTGCCAGCAGTTACTCGTGGCAATTTAGCTACGAGCAGTACTTC. Residues: CASSYSWQFSYEQYF.

This clonotype was seen at least ten times. The CDR3 is CASSLEEVGGYTF. Here the CDR3 DNA reads TGTGCCAGCAGTTTAGAGGAGGTCGGCGGCTACACCTTC. The genes are TRBV12-3 or TRBV12-4 and TRBJ1-2; D remains unclear. V was shortened by 1 base and J by 8 bases, with 11 bases between the two germline ends. This CDR3 is 13 amino acids long.

This clonotype turned up a few times. This rearrangement joins TRBV4-3 to TRBJ1-2; D remains ambiguous. Trimming shortened V by 0 bases and J by 0 bases, and 8 bases separated the two germline ends. This CDR3 is built from 15 residues. Germline CDR1 reads LGHNA; CDR2 reads YSLEER. The CDR3 here is CASSQDFSSNYGYTF. The CDR3 bases are TGCGCCAGCAGCCAAGATTTCAGTTCTAACTATGGCTACACCTTC.

This clonotype was observed a few times. The chain employs TRBV7-3 and TRBJ2-3, with 10 bases matching TRBD2. The CDR3 has 17 residues. The V segment lost 5 bases and the J segment 7 bases; nucleotides outside the gene matches: 15. The germline V gene encodes CDR1 SGHTA and CDR2 FQGTGA. This CDR3 is CASSDSRQRGGRYTQYF. The CDR3 DNA is TGTGCCAGCAGCGACTCTCGCCAGCGGGGGGGCCGTTATACGCAGTATTTT.

The sample holds a few counts of this clonotype. V usage is TRBV5-5 and J usage is TRBJ2-2; 11 bases fit TRBD1. Per germline, CDR1 SGHKS and CDR2 YYEKEE (reference sequence). The CDR3 has 18 residues. The V segment lost 0 bases and the J segment 3 bases; nucleotides outside the gene matches: 7. Written as DNA, the CDR3 is TGTGCCAGCAGCTTGGCATTTAGGACAGGGGGCTACACCGGGGAGCTGTTTTTT. Its protein product is CASSLAFRTGGYTGELFF.

In its sample, this clonotype was seen a few times. The rearrangement links TRBV7-2 to TRBJ1-2; D is undetermined. CDR1 and CDR2 (germline): SGHTA, FQGNSA. The CDR3 consists of 13 residues. Between the trimmed V and J ends, which lost 5 bases and 2 bases, there was a span of 9 bases. CDR3 coding DNA: TGTGCCAGCAGCCAGCGACACAACTATGGCTACACCTTC. As protein: CASSQRHNYGYTF.

This clonotype was detected only a few times. In nucleotides, the CDR3 is TGTGCCAGCAGCTCACCAACACAGGAGCAGTACTTC. Protein sequence: CASSSPTQEQYF. The chain is built from TRBV7-9 and TRBJ2-7; no clear D. Per the germline V gene, CDR1 is SEHNR and CDR2 is FQNEAQ (reference sequence). The CDR3 consists of 12 residues. Deletions cut 4 bases from V and 7 bases from J, with 11 bases between.

This chain links TRBV9 with TRBJ1-1; D call uncertain. Germline CDR1 and CDR2: SGDLS and YYNGEE. The CDR3 loop spans 14 amino acids. Trimming removed 0 bases at V and 3 bases at J, with 9 bases between. This CDR3 reads CASSVEDGYTEAFF. CDR3 DNA sequence: TGTGCCAGCAGCGTAGAGGATGGGTACACTGAAGCTTTCTTT.

The chain uses TRBV24-1 and TRBJ1-2; D remains unclear. The CDR3 is 13 residues long. The V gene lost 1 base and the J gene lost 4 bases, with 6 bases spanning the gap. Germline CDR1 is KGHDR and CDR2 is SFDVKD. DNA of the CDR3: TGTGCCACCAGTGATTTTTGGGGCTATGGCTACACCTTC. Residues: CATSDFWGYGYTF.

This clonotype appeared many times. The V and J genes are TRBV27 and TRBJ1-2, with D possibly matching TRBD1 (5 bases). V lost 5 bases to trimming and J lost 0 bases, with 10 bases between them. CDR1 MNHEY and CDR2 SMNVEV come from the germline V gene (reference sequence). The CDR3 is made up of 14 amino acids. In nucleotides, the CDR3 is TGTGCCAGCAGTAGGCAGGGACCTAACTATGGCTACACCTTC. Its protein product is CASSRQGPNYGYTF.

This clonotype was observed at least ten times. This rearrangement joins TRBV20-1 to TRBJ2-7; 8 positions match TRBD2. J was trimmed by 2 bases and V by 6 bases; bases with no gene match: 6. The CDR3 is 13 amino acids. The germline gives CDR1 DFQATT, CDR2 SNEGSKA (reference sequence). The CDR3 region has the DNA TGCAGTGCGCCGGGACTAGGGGCCTACGAGCAGTACTTC. As protein: CSAPGLGAYEQYF.

The chain recombines TRBV6-5 with TRBJ2-5; the D is unclear. Trimming took 0 bases from V and 5 from J, leaving 10 bases between them. The CDR3 spans 14 residues. Germline V gene lookup returns CDR1 MNHEY and CDR2 SVGAGI. CDR3 DNA sequence: TGTGCCAGCAGTTACTCTCCTTTCTTGGAGACCCAGTACTTC. This sequence encodes CASSYSPFLETQYF.

This chain joins TRBV7-2 and TRBJ2-3; the D gene is possibly TRBD2 (6 bases). Germline loops: CDR1 SGHTA, CDR2 FQGNSA. The ends were cut back, 5 bases at V and 7 bases at J, with 13 bases in the middle. The CDR3 runs to 13 residues. CDR3 loop: CASSPAGGNTQYF. The CDR3 coding sequence is TGTGCCAGCAGCCCAGCCGGGGGAAATACGCAGTATTTT.

J is TRBJ2-1 and V is TRBV6-2 or TRBV6-3; perhaps TRBD2 as D (5 bases). CDR1 and CDR2 from the germline V gene are MNHEY and SVGEGT. This CDR3 contains 14 residues. Trimming shortened V by 5 bases and J by 9 bases, and 17 bases separated the two germline ends. This chain's CDR3 is CASSGLPSIREQFF. DNA for the CDR3: TGTGCCAGCAGTGGGCTACCTAGCATCCGTGAGCAGTTCTTC.

J is TRBJ2-1 and V is TRBV25-1; the match to TRBD2 covers 10 bases. Unmatched junction bases numbered 6, after V lost 4 bases and J lost 3 bases. CDR1 is MGHDK and CDR2 is SYGVNS in the germline V gene. The length of the CDR3 is 16 residues. The CDR3 loop reads CASSGGAGGYYNEQFF. The CDR3 DNA reads TGTGCCAGCAGTGGAGGAGCGGGGGGGTACTACAATGAGCAGTTCTTC.

This clonotype was observed a few times. Here the CDR3 DNA reads TGTGCCAGCAGCAAAAAGGCGCTCTCCTACGAGCAGTACTTC. The encoded protein is CASSKKALSYEQYF. The chain carries TRBV9 and TRBJ2-7; no clear D gene. The CDR3 consists of 14 residues. Trimming took off 4 bases at V and 0 bases at J, with 11 bases between the two ends. Per germline, CDR1 SGDLS and CDR2 YYNGEE.

This clonotype came up a few times. This CDR3 is CASSLGWGNTGELFF. DNA of the CDR3: TGTGCCAGCAGTTTGGGGTGGGGGAACACCGGGGAGCTGTTTTTT. The chain uses TRBV28 and TRBJ2-2, with D unclear. This CDR3 has 15 residues. The V gene lost 3 bases and the J gene lost 1 base, with 9 bases spanning the gap. Germline V gene lookup returns CDR1 MDHEN and CDR2 SYDVKM.